This is a list of T cell receptor beta chains from one sample in a study of neurological immune-mediated disorders. In TCRdb, the 5' RACE reads were re-called with MiXCR into one record per CDR3 protein. The table records 40,000 or so distinct CDR3 sequences, more than 9.5% of them present only once. Sequencing was performed on PBMCs. All receptors come from a man aged 60-69 years with HTLV-1-associated myelopathy (HAM/TSP). Both conserved end residues are part of each CDR3. Fields, in order: V gene, J gene, D gene, clone size, CDR3 DNA, CDR3 protein. D genes are given only for firm matches. Clone size is given for some rows only: seen once, a few or many times, or a class if the clone is expanded.

TRBV19	TRBJ1-1	NA	NA	TGTGCCAGTACCATAGAGAGGAACACTGAAGCTTTCTTT	CASTIERNTEAFF
TRBV12-3/TRBV12-4	TRBJ2-2	NA	many	TGTGCCAGCCGGCTTTGGGTTTACACCGGGGAGCTGTTTTTT	CASRLWVYTGELFF
TRBV15	TRBJ2-1	NA	many	TGTGCCACCAGCAGAGCCCGGTTGGGTGAGCAGTTCTTC	CATSRARLGEQFF
TRBV18	TRBJ2-2	TRBD1	many	TGTGCCAGCTCACGTGACAGGGCCCGAGAGAACACCGGGGAGCTGTTTTTT	CASSRDRARENTGELFF
TRBV20-1	TRBJ2-3	TRBD2	once	TGCAGTGCTATAGCGGGAAGCACAGGTACGCAGTATTTT	CSAIAGSTGTQYF
TRBV5-1	TRBJ1-2	TRBD1	many	TGCGCCAGCACCCTCGACGGGACAGGGAATGGCTACACCTTC	CASTLDGTGNGYTF
TRBV7-9	TRBJ2-3	NA	many	TGTGCCAGCAGCGATCGTACCACAGATACGCAGTATTTT	CASSDRTTDTQYF
TRBV7-2	TRBJ1-2	NA	many	TGTGCCAGCAGCTTAGGCAGGATATACTACACCTTC	CASSLGRIYYTF
TRBV24-1	TRBJ2-2	NA	once	TGTGCCACCAGCGGGTCAGGTAAAGCCGGAGAGCTGTTTTTT	CATSGSGKAGELFF
TRBV12-3/TRBV12-4	TRBJ1-2	NA	many	TGTGCCAGCAGTTTAGAGGCAGGGCTTGGCTACACCTTC	CASSLEAGLGYTF
TRBV7-3	TRBJ1-1	NA	many	TGTGCCAGCAGCTTAGAGGGGATTAACGCTGAAGCTTTCTTT	CASSLEGINAEAFF
TRBV12-3/TRBV12-4	TRBJ2-3	NA	many	TGTGCCAGCAGCAGCGGGACAGATACGCAGTATTTT	CASSSGTDTQYF
TRBV24-1	TRBJ2-6	NA	NA	TGTGCCACCAGTGATCTCCGGACGGACCCGGGATCTGGGGCCTACGTCCTGACTTTC	CATSDLRTDPGSGAYVLTF
TRBV7-9	TRBJ1-1	TRBD1	medium-sized	TGTGCCAGCAGCCCCGGACAGGGGGAAGAAGCTTTCTTT	CASSPGQGEEAFF
TRBV2	TRBJ2-1	TRBD2	many	TGTGCCAGCATAAGGCTAGCGGGCAATGAGCAGTTCTTC	CASIRLAGNEQFF
TRBV24-1	TRBJ2-1	NA	many	TGTGCCACCAGTGATTTCTCAGGGGGGGGTTACAATGAGCAGTTCTTC	CATSDFSGGGYNEQFF
TRBV5-6	TRBJ2-2	NA	many	TGTGCCAGCAGCTTAGGGGACCAGAACACCGGGGAGCTGTTTTTT	CASSLGDQNTGELFF
TRBV7-3	TRBJ2-3	NA	many	TGTGCCAGCAGCCCCGGGAACCCCACAGATACGCAGTATTTT	CASSPGNPTDTQYF
TRBV10-3	TRBJ2-2	TRBD1	many	TGTGCCACAAGGACAGGAGGCACCGGGGAGCTGTTTTTT	CATRTGGTGELFF
TRBV5-1	TRBJ2-2	NA	many	TGCGCCAGCAGCTGGGGCACCGGGGAGCTGTTTTTT	CASSWGTGELFF
TRBV4-2	TRBJ2-1	NA	many	TGTGCCAGCAGCCCAGAGCGAGGGGTCAATGAGCAGTTCTTC	CASSPERGVNEQFF
TRBV7-8	TRBJ2-3	TRBD2	many	TGTGCCAGCAGCTTAGAAGCGGGAGACACAGATACGCAGTATTTT	CASSLEAGDTDTQYF
TRBV29-1	TRBJ2-1	TRBD1	many	TGCAGCGTAGACCGGGACAGGGCGAATGAGCAGTTCTTC	CSVDRDRANEQFF
TRBV20-1	TRBJ2-3	NA	many	TGCAGTCCGAAAGAAACCACAGATACGCAGTATTTT	CSPKETTDTQYF
TRBV7-2	TRBJ2-5	TRBD2	many	TGTGCCAGCAGCTTAGTTGGGACTAGCAGCCAAGAGACCCAGTACTTC	CASSLVGTSSQETQYF
TRBV7-3	TRBJ2-7	NA	many	TGTGCCAGCAGCCCCCACCATAATAGCTACGAGCAGTACTTC	CASSPHHNSYEQYF
TRBV27	TRBJ2-2	TRBD2	many	TGTGCCAGCAGTTTTAGCTCTAGCGGGAGTGGCGGGGAGCTGTTTTTT	CASSFSSSGSGGELFF
TRBV4-1	TRBJ2-7	NA	many	TGCGCCAGCAGCCAATTTACAGGAGCATCACGCGAGCAGTACTTC	CASSQFTGASREQYF
TRBV20-1	TRBJ2-3	TRBD2	medium-sized	TGCAGTGCTTTGGTAGCGGGACCCACAGATACGCAGTATTTT	CSALVAGPTDTQYF
TRBV28	TRBJ2-1	TRBD2	many	TGTGCCAGTGGACTAGCGGGAGTACAGGAGCAGTTCTTC	CASGLAGVQEQFF
TRBV5-1	TRBJ2-2	TRBD2	many	TGCGCCAGCAGCTTAGCGGGAGACACCGGGGAGCTGTTTTTT	CASSLAGDTGELFF
TRBV20-1	TRBJ2-1	TRBD2	many	TGCAGTGCTAGGCCCCCGGGCGGGGGGGGCAATGAGCAGTTCTTC	CSARPPGGGGNEQFF
TRBV3-1	TRBJ2-2	NA	many	TGTGCCAGCAGCCAATCCGGGGAGCTGTTTTTT	CASSQSGELFF
TRBV5-1	TRBJ1-1	NA	many	TGCGCCAGCAGCTCCTCAGGGACTGAAGCTTTCTTT	CASSSSGTEAFF
TRBV20-1	TRBJ1-1	NA	many	TGCAGTGCTAGACCTTTCCACACTGAAGCTTTCTTT	CSARPFHTEAFF
TRBV7-9	TRBJ2-1	TRBD2	many	TGTGCCAGCAGCTCAACTAGCGGGCCAGACAATGAGCAGTTCTTC	CASSSTSGPDNEQFF
TRBV20-1	TRBJ2-7	TRBD2	many	TGCAGTGCGCCTACTAGCGGGAGGGGCTACGAGCAGTACTTC	CSAPTSGRGYEQYF
TRBV20-1	TRBJ1-1	NA	many	TGCAGTGCTAGAGTAGGGACTTCGGGGGGAGCAGCTTTCTTT	CSARVGTSGGAAFF
TRBV6-2/TRBV6-3	TRBJ1-1	NA	many	TGTGCCAGCAGTGCTAATCGGGTGGCCACTGAAGCTTTCTTT	CASSANRVATEAFF
TRBV29-1	TRBJ2-7	NA	many	TGCAGCGTTGCGGGCAGCGTGAGCCTCTACGAGCAGTACTTC	CSVAGSVSLYEQYF
TRBV27	TRBJ2-1	NA	many	TGTGCCAGCAGTTTATCGGGTGCCGGACCGCTTGAGCAGTTCTTC	CASSLSGAGPLEQFF
TRBV12-3/TRBV12-4	TRBJ2-3	TRBD1	many	TGTGCCAGCAGCACTGGGACAGGCAGGAAGACAGATACGCAGTATTTT	CASSTGTGRKTDTQYF
TRBV4-2	TRBJ2-5	TRBD1	many	TGTGCCAGCACCCAAAATGGACAGGGGGCAGGGGAGACCCAGTACTTC	CASTQNGQGAGETQYF
TRBV28	TRBJ2-3	NA	many	TGTGCCAGCAGTCTAAGACTAGATACGCAGTATTTT	CASSLRLDTQYF
TRBV10-3	TRBJ2-5	NA	many	TGTGCCATCAGTGAGGGGACACGGGGGGCCCAGTACTTC	CAISEGTRGAQYF
TRBV29-1	TRBJ1-2	TRBD1	many	TGCAGCGTAAGGACAGGGTTTGGTGGCTACACCTTC	CSVRTGFGGYTF
TRBV9	TRBJ2-7	NA	once	TGTGCCAGCAGTCCTAGAAGAAACTACGAGCAGTACTTC	CASSPRRNYEQYF
TRBV18	TRBJ2-6	TRBD2	many	TGTGCCAGCTCCCCGGCGGGAGGGAATGCCCCTGGGGCCAACGTCCTGACTTTC	CASSPAGGNAPGANVLTF
TRBV7-8	TRBJ2-3	NA	many	TGTGCCAGCAGCTTAGGAGGGGCCCTTATGTGGACGCAGTATTTT	CASSLGGALMWTQYF
TRBV29-1	TRBJ2-7	NA	many	TGCAGCGTTGGGCTTTCTAGCGGAGGGGGGGAGCAGTACTTC	CSVGLSSGGGEQYF
TRBV5-1	TRBJ2-5	NA	many	TGCGCCAGCAGCTTGGGGGGCGTCGAGAAGACCCAGTACTTC	CASSLGGVEKTQYF
TRBV29-1	TRBJ2-5	NA	NA	TGCAGCGCCCGGAGGGGGGTTTTAGGAGAGACCCAGTACTTC	CSARRGVLGETQYF
TRBV6-5	TRBJ2-1	TRBD2	many	TGTGCCAGCAGTTCCCCTGGACTAGCGAACTACAATGAGCAGTTCTTC	CASSSPGLANYNEQFF
TRBV10-3	TRBJ2-1	NA	many	TGTGCCATCAGTGAGTCGACGGGACAAAGGGAGCAGTTCTTC	CAISESTGQREQFF
TRBV20-1	TRBJ2-5	TRBD2	many	TGCAGTGCTAGAGATCTTGCGGGAGTGGAGACCCAGTACTTC	CSARDLAGVETQYF
TRBV3-1	TRBJ2-7	TRBD2	many	TGTGCCAGCAGCCAACTCAGGACTAGCGGGACGGGCGAGCAGTACTTC	CASSQLRTSGTGEQYF